Listed below are T cell receptor beta chains from one sample, sequenced in a study of T cell responses to AZD1222 COVID-19 vaccine. Some clones are missing from TCRdb's copy, which holds only in-frame ones; the method was immunoSEQ multiplex PCR. The data hold around 80,000 clones, with approximately 89% observed a single time. The source material was peripheral blood, sampled 28 days after the second AZD1222 dose. Receptors were obtained from an adult who received the AZD1222 COVID-19 vaccine. Both conserved end residues are part of each CDR3. D genes are given only for firm matches. A clone size is listed for some rows: how often the clone was seen (once, few, many), or a class if it is expanded.

clone_size,v_call,j_call,d_call,cdr3_aa,cdr3_nt
NA,TRBV4-3,TRBJ2-1,TRBD2,CASSRGLGDNEQFF,TGCGCCAGCAGCCGGGGACTAGGGGACAATGAGCAGTTCTTC
NA,TRBV11-3,TRBJ2-7,TRBD1,CASSLGTGVHYEQYF,TGTGCCAGCAGCTTAGGGACAGGTGTACACTACGAGCAGTACTTC
once,TRBV5-5,TRBJ1-1,TRBD1,CASSRDSRYTEAFF,TGTGCCAGCAGCCGGGACAGTCGATACACTGAAGCTTTCTTT
NA,TRBV7-9,TRBJ1-2,TRBD1,CASSKDRVIYGYTF,TGTGCCAGCAGTAAGGACAGGGTGATCTATGGCTACACCTTC
NA,TRBV11-1,TRBJ1-1,TRBD1,CASSPPPGQGRTEAFF,TGTGCCAGCAGCCCCCCTCCGGGACAGGGTAGGACTGAAGCTTTCTTT
NA,TRBV7-2,TRBJ2-7,TRBD2,CASSRNPGLAGLGSYEQYF,TGTGCCAGCAGCCGGAATCCGGGACTAGCGGGACTAGGCTCCTACGAGCAGTACTTC
NA,TRBV2,TRBJ1-2,NA,CASLHPGRVRDGYTF,TGTGCCAGCCTACACCCCGGCCGGGTAAGGGATGGCTACACCTTC
NA,TRBV18,TRBJ2-1,NA,CASSPPAGYNEQFF,TGTGCCAGCTCACCACCGGCGGGATACAATGAGCAGTTCTTC
NA,TRBV5-1,TRBJ1-5,NA,CASSLALGSQPQHF,TGCGCCAGCAGCTTGGCCCTGGGGAGTCAGCCCCAGCATTTT
NA,TRBV19,TRBJ1-1,NA,CASNSRGGSEAFF,TGTGCCAGTAACAGCCGTGGGGGGTCTGAAGCTTTCTTT
NA,TRBV3-1/TRBV3-2,TRBJ1-2,NA,CASSQAGTAGYTF,TGTGCCAGCAGCCAAGCCGGGACGGCTGGCTACACCTTC
NA,TRBV6-1,TRBJ2-7,TRBD2,CASSEYVLRTRGGYEQYF,TGTGCCAGCAGTGAATATGTCCTAAGGACTAGAGGTGGGTACGAGCAGTACTTC
NA,TRBV5-1,TRBJ2-5,TRBD1,CASARQGQPGETQYF,TGCGCCAGCGCCCGACAGGGGCAGCCCGGGGAGACCCAGTACTTC
NA,TRBV28,TRBJ1-4,TRBD1,CASRTTGANEKLFF,TGTGCCAGCAGGACGACAGGGGCTAATGAAAAACTGTTTTTT
NA,TRBV7-8,TRBJ2-7,TRBD1,CASSLETGDDEQYF,TGTGCCAGCAGCTTAGAAACAGGGGATGACGAGCAGTACTTC
NA,TRBV9,TRBJ1-5,NA,CASSVDGGRDQPQHF,TGTGCCAGCAGCGTAGATGGGGGGCGAGATCAGCCCCAGCATTTT
NA,TRBV19,TRBJ2-2,NA,CASSAPEIGAGELFF,TGTGCCAGTAGTGCGCCCGAGATAGGGGCCGGGGAGCTGTTTTTT
NA,TRBV11-2,TRBJ1-2,TRBD1,CASSLAGQGAFGYTF,TGTGCCAGCAGCTTAGCTGGACAGGGGGCGTTCGGCTACACCTTC
NA,TRBV28,TRBJ1-2,TRBD1,CASSSSGTGHFYGYTF,TGTGCCAGCAGTTCAAGCGGGACAGGACATTTCTATGGCTACACCTTC
NA,TRBV7-8,TRBJ1-1,NA,CASSSPQNTEAFF,TGTGCCAGCAGCTCCCCACAGAACACTGAAGCTTTCTTT
NA,TRBV7-2,TRBJ2-2,NA,CASSLAPLATNTGELFF,TGTGCCAGCAGCTTAGCGCCCCTAGCGACCAACACCGGGGAGCTGTTTTTT
NA,TRBV28,TRBJ2-7,NA,CASVRGTPYEQYF,TGTGCTTCGGTTAGGGGGACTCCTTACGAGCAGTACTTC
NA,TRBV19,TRBJ2-3,TRBD2,CASSLGLAGGGYTQYF,TGTGCCAGTAGTCTCGGACTAGCGGGAGGTGGTTATACGCAGTATTTT
NA,TRBV27,TRBJ2-7,NA,CASSLYSQGLEQYF,TGTGCCAGCAGTTTATATTCTCAGGGGCTCGAGCAGTACTTC
NA,TRBV5-6,TRBJ2-1,NA,CASSLANWRGTRFF,TGTGCCAGCAGCTTGGCCAACTGGAGGGGTACAAGGTTCTTC
NA,TRBV19,TRBJ2-3,TRBD1,CASSISGQGRITDTQYF,TGTGCCAGTAGTATCTCGGGACAGGGTCGGATCACAGATACGCAGTATTTT
NA,TRBV3-1/TRBV3-2,TRBJ1-2,TRBD1,CASSQDASGGGYTF,TGTGCCAGCAGCCAAGATGCGTCAGGGGGTGGCTACACCTTC
NA,TRBV18,TRBJ1-3,NA,CASSWDTSSGNTIYF,TGTGCCAGCTCATGGGACACCAGCTCTGGAAACACCATATATTTT
NA,TRBV5-1,TRBJ2-6,NA,CASSLDSGPMGSSGANVLTF,TGCGCCAGCAGCTTGGACTCCGGGCCGATGGGAAGCTCTGGGGCCAACGTCCTGACTTTC